One and the same sample provided the 3 T cell receptor beta chains below, sequenced in a study of cytomegalovirus exposure and HLA in healthy donors. This PCR relied on a set of 60 Vbeta primers and 13 Jbeta primers. Using immunoSEQ multiplex PCR, the repertoire was profiled, and TCRdb retains in-frame clones only, with some absent. The table lists around 99,000 clones, about 76% of them singletons, with approximately 8.4% in the top ten. Sequencing was performed on PBMCs. These receptors all come from a man in his forties in good health and CMV-seronegative.

Written as DNA, the CDR3 is TGTGCCAGCAGTTCACAGGGCCTGGGGCAGTACTTC. This codes for CASSSQGLGQYF. The V and J genes are TRBV28 and TRBJ2-7, with TRBD1 as a possible D gene (6 bases). Germline V lookup: CDR1 MDHEN, CDR2 SYDVKM. The CDR3 loop spans 12 amino acids. V lost 4 bases, J lost 9 bases, and 13 bases lay in between.

The rearrangement links TRBV9 to TRBJ2-7; the D gene is possibly TRBD2 (6 bases). The V and J ends lost 4 bases and 2 bases respectively, with 10 bases between them. The CDR3 length is 13 residues. Germline-derived CDR1 and CDR2 are SGDLS and YYNGEE. DNA of the CDR3: TGTGCCAGCAGCCCCGGGAGACCCTACGAGCAGTACTTC. This codes for CASSPGRPYEQYF.

Comments on this clone: The junction and the germline gene differ at one end; a read error may be behind it. The chain recombines TRBV23-1 with TRBJ2-7; D perhaps matches TRBD1 (7 bases). TRBV23-1 is an ORF for which the function is uncertain. CDR3 size: 16 residues. The CDR3 loop reads CASSRGGTVSSYEQYF. CDR3 coding DNA: TGCGCCAGCAGTCGAGGCGGGACAGTAAGCTCCTACGAGCAGTACTTT.